These 14 T cell receptor beta chains came from one sample sequenced in a study of post-analysis software for immune sequencing data (dated by TCRdb to the mid-2010s). These TCRs' antigens remain unknown. The paper's findings and limits, for the study overall: Patients showed significantly higher frequencies than controls for 4 or 5 TRBV segments, among them TRBV5-6, TRBV5-1 and TRBV20-1.

Receptor libraries were prepared by PCR. The sequencer listed for this sample is Illumina HiSeq 2500. To reduce PCR and sequencing biases, unique molecular identifiers were incorporated into the TCR beta cDNA libraries. The raw public reads went through TCRdb reprocessing: fastp at Q25, MiXCR clone calling, in-frame beta chains kept. Duplicate CDR3 protein sequences are folded into a single record with the most common DNA and genes. The sample table holds hundreds of thousands of distinct CDR3 sequences, of which around 40% were seen once. 12% of the sample is taken by the ten largest. The sequenced sample was blood. Receptors originate from a girl aged 10 to 17 with multiple sclerosis.

The V and J genes are TRBV20-1 and TRBJ1-1; TRBD1 might be the D (5 bases). The length of the CDR3 is 12 residues. The V gene's germline CDR1 is DFQATT and CDR2 SNEGSKA (reference sequence). The V end lost 5 bases, the J end lost 3 bases, and 10 bases lay between the germline ends. As DNA, the CDR3 is TGCAGTGCTTTCAAAGGGGACACTGAAGCTTTCTTT. Translated, it gives CSAFKGDTEAFF.

The V and J genes are TRBV11-2 and TRBJ2-3; 7 bases are a match to TRBD2. Germline CDR1 SGHAT, CDR2 FQNNGV. The CDR3 runs to 17 residues. The V segment lost 0 bases and the J segment 6 bases; nucleotides outside the gene matches: 12. CDR3 residues: CASSLESAGVGRDTQYF. Here the CDR3 DNA reads TGTGCCAGCAGCTTAGAGTCGGCGGGAGTCGGTAGGGATACGCAGTATTTT.

This clonotype was detected a few times. The chain links TRBV2 to TRBJ2-3; TRBD2 matches at 14 bases. Germline loops: CDR1 SNHLY, CDR2 FYNNEI. The CDR3 is made up of 14 amino acids. The V segment lost 6 bases and the J segment 6 bases; nucleotides outside the gene matches: 2. DNA of the CDR3: TGTGCCAGCAGGAGACTAGCGGGAGGGGATACGCAGTATTTT. This gives the protein CASRRLAGGDTQYF.

The chain recombines TRBV6-6 with TRBJ1-1, with 8 bases lining up with TRBD1. The CDR3 spans 14 residues. CDR1 MNHNY and CDR2 SVGAGI come from the germline V gene (reference sequence). The J segment lost 2 bases and the V segment lost 2 bases, leaving 1 base of the junction unmatched. CDR3 loop: CASSYAGGNTEAFF. DNA of the CDR3: TGTGCCAGCAGTTACGCAGGGGGCAACACTGAAGCTTTCTTT.

This clonotype was recorded once. The chain combines TRBV20-1 with TRBJ2-5; maybe TRBD1 (5 bases). The J call may be in error: the DNA end matches TRBJ2-7 better. The CDR3 extends over 15 amino acids. Germline-derived CDR1 and CDR2 are DFQATT and SNEGSKA (reference sequence). CDR3 loop: CSARDLQEGAYEQYF. CDR3 sequence (DNA): TGCAGTGCTAGAGATCTCCAGGAAGGGGCCTACGAGCAGTACTTC.

The chain links TRBV7-8 to TRBJ2-1, with 8 bases that match TRBD1. There are 16 residues in the CDR3. Per germline, CDR1 SGHVS and CDR2 FQNEAQ. V gave up 1 base and J gave up 7 bases; unmatched junction bases: 9. CDR3 DNA sequence: TGTGCCAGCAGCTTAGACCAGGGGGCGCGGGGAAATGAGCAGTTCTTC. Protein: CASSLDQGARGNEQFF.

The V gene is TRBV20-1, the J gene TRBJ2-5; a weak D match, TRBD1 (5 bases). The J call is in doubt because the DNA end fits TRBJ2-7 better. CDR1 is DFQATT, CDR2 SNEGSKA, per germline (reference sequence). The CDR3 loop spans 16 amino acids. CDR3 nucleotides: TGCAGTGCTAGTAGGATCTCGGACAAGGCAAGGTACGAGCAGTACTTC. Translated, it gives CSASRISDKARYEQYF.

The V and J genes are TRBV5-1 and TRBJ1-5, with unresolved D. Germline CDR1 is SGHRS and CDR2 is YFSETQ. The CDR3 extends over 14 amino acids. With 4 bases removed from V and 3 bases from J, the gap between germline ends came to 11 bases. CDR3 protein: CASSPDGLNQPQHF. In DNA, the CDR3 is TGCGCCAGCAGCCCGGACGGACTCAATCAGCCCCAGCATTTT.

J is TRBJ2-1 and V is TRBV18, with D possibly called TRBD1 or TRBD2 (5 bases each). The V end was cut by 8 bases, the J end by 5 bases, with 10 bases between. Germline V gene data show CDR1 as KGHSH and CDR2 as LQKENI. The CDR3 spans 12 residues. The CDR3 is CASHGADNEQFF. CDR3 nucleotide sequence: TGTGCCAGCCACGGGGCCGACAATGAGCAGTTCTTC.

This clonotype was seen only a few times. The rearrangement links TRBV25-1 to TRBJ2-7; weak D call: TRBD1 (5 bases). The germline V gene encodes CDR1 MGHDK and CDR2 SYGVNS. V was clipped by 3 bases and J by 0 bases, with 12 bases between them. CDR3 length equals 15 residues. The CDR3 here is CASSDLGRASYEQYF. The CDR3 DNA reads TGTGCCAGCAGTGATCTCGGCAGGGCCTCCTACGAGCAGTACTTC.

This clonotype came up a few times. This chain's CDR3 is CASSRGQGSNTEAFF. The CDR3 DNA sequence: TGTGCCAGCAGCAGGGGCCAGGGGTCGAACACTGAAGCTTTCTTT. The J gene is TRBJ1-1, the V gene TRBV9; D perhaps matches TRBD1 (6 bases). V dropped 4 bases and J dropped 1 base, with 14 bases sitting between them. The CDR3 has 15 residues. CDR1 and CDR2 from the germline V gene are SGDLS and YYNGEE.

The gene calls are TRBV6-2 or TRBV6-3 and TRBJ2-4; no clear D gene. The J call may be in error: the DNA end matches TRBJ2-7 better. The CDR3 has 14 amino acids. The germline V gene encodes CDR1 MNHEY and CDR2 SVGEGT. This CDR3 is CASRVWTASYEQYF. The CDR3 region has the DNA TGTGCCAGCAGGGTGTGGACGGCCTCCTACGAGCAGTACTTC.

The chain uses TRBV4-3 and TRBJ1-1; no clear D. The V gene lost 0 bases and the J gene lost 7 bases, with 9 bases spanning the gap. The CDR3 sequence is 13 residues long. CDR1 and CDR2 (germline): LGHNA, YSLEER. The DNA of the CDR3 is TGCGCCAGCAGCCAAGAAAACGGGAATGAAGCTTTCTTT. The encoded protein is CASSQENGNEAFF.

CDR3: CASSPITNYGYTF. In nucleotides, the CDR3 is TGTGCCAGCTCACCAATTACTAACTATGGCTACACCTTC. This sequence joins TRBV18 and TRBJ1-2; no reliable D call. V gave up 2 bases and J gave up 0 bases, with 4 bases separating them. Germline lookup yields CDR1 KGHSH and CDR2 LQKENI. CDR3 length: 13 residues.